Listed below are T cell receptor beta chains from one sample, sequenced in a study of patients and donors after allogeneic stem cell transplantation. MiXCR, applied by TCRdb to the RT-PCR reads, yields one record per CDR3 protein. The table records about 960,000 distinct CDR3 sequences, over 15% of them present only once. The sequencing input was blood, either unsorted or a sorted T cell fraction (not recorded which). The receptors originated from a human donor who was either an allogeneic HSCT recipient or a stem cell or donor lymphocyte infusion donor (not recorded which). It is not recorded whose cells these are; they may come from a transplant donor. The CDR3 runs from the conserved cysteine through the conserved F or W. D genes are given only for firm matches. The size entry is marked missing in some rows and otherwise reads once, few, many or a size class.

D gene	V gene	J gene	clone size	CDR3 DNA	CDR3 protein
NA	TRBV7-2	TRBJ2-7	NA	TGTGCCAGCAGCTTAGGGGCTGGGCCTCACTACGAGCAGTACTTC	CASSLGAGPHYEQYF
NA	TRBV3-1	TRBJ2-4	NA	TGTGCCAGCAGCCAAGGGGTTCCGGGGGCGGAAAACATTCAGTACTTC	CASSQGVPGAENIQYF
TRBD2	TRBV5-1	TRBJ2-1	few	TGCGCCAGCAGCGCGACTAGCGGGGTTTACAATGAGCAGTTCTTC	CASSATSGVYNEQFF
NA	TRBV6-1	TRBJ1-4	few	TGTGCCAGCAGCCCTGGATGGGGCGGGTATGAAAAACTGTTTTTT	CASSPGWGGYEKLFF
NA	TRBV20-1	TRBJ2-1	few	TGCAGTGCTAGGGACTTAGAGGGGATCTCCTACAATGAGCAGTTCTTC	CSARDLEGISYNEQFF
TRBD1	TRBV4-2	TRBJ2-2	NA	TGTGCCAGCAGCCAGCAGGGGGACGGGGAGCTGTTTTTT	CASSQQGDGELFF
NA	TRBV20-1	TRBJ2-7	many	TGCAGTGCTATGGGGGAGAAGGAGGCCTACGAGCAGTACTTC	CSAMGEKEAYEQYF
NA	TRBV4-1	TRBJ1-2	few	TGCGCCAGCAGCCGCCTTCAGTCCGTCGGGTATGGCTACACCTTC	CASSRLQSVGYGYTF
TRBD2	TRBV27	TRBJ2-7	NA	TGTGCCAGCAGCACCGGGGGGGGGTTGTCCTACGAGCAGTACTTC	CASSTGGGLSYEQYF
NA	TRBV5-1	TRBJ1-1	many	TGCGCCAGCATGGGGGACTCCATGAACACTGAAGCTTTCTTT	CASMGDSMNTEAFF
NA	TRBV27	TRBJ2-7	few	TGTGCCAGCAGCCTCCGGCCGGTAAGCTCCTACGAGCAGTACTTC	CASSLRPVSSYEQYF
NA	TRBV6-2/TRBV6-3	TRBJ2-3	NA	TGTGCCAGCAGTTACCCTCTGACCCTGCGTCAAGCTAGCACAGATACGCAGTATTTT	CASSYPLTLRQASTDTQYF
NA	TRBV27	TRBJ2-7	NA	TGTGCCAGCAGCAATGAGATACGGGACGAGCAGTACTTC	CASSNEIRDEQYF
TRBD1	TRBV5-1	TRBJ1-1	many	TGCGCCAGCAGCCAGGACCCGGACAGGGCAACTGAAGCTTTCTTT	CASSQDPDRATEAFF
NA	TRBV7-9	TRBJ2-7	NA	TGTGCCAGCAGCTTTGGCAGGGCGGAGGAGCAGTACTTC	CASSFGRAEEQYF
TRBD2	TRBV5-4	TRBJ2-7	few	TGTGCCAGCAGCCCCCGGGGGGGTGACTACGAGCAGTACTTC	CASSPRGGDYEQYF
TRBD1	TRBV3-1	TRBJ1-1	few	TGTGCCAGCAGCCAAGGGGACAGGAACACTGAAGCTTTCTTT	CASSQGDRNTEAFF
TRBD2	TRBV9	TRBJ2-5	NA	TGTGCCAGCAGCCGGAGCGGGAGACAAGAGACCCAGTACTTC	CASSRSGRQETQYF
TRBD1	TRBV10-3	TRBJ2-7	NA	TGTGCCATCAGTGATGCTGACAGGGGGCACGAGCAGTACTTC	CAISDADRGHEQYF
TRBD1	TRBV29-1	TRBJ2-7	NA	TGCAGCGTTGCCCAACCCGGGACAGTAATCTACGAGCAGTACTTC	CSVAQPGTVIYEQYF
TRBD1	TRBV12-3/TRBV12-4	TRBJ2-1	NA	TGTGCCAGCAGCCTTGACAGGGGGCGGTATAGAAATGAGCAGTTCTTC	CASSLDRGRYRNEQFF
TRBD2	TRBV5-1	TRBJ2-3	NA	TGCGCCAGCAGTTCGGGGGGGCCTGTAGATACGCAGTATTTT	CASSSGGPVDTQYF
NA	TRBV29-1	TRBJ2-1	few	TGCAGCGGGGGGCCCCACAATGAGCAGTTCTTC	CSGGPHNEQFF
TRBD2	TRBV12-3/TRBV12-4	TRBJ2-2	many	TGTGCCAGCAGTTTTGGCGGGGGTAACACCGGGGAGCTGTTTTTT	CASSFGGGNTGELFF
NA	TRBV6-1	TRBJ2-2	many	TGTGCCAGCAGGGGGGCTAGGGGTAACACCGGGGAGCTGTTTTTT	CASRGARGNTGELFF
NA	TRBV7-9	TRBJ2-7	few	TGTGCCAGCAGCGAGGTATGGCTAGCCCACGAGCAGTACTTC	CASSEVWLAHEQYF
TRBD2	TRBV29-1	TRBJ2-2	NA	TGCAGCGTCTCCCTCGGACTAGCAGAAAACACCGGGGAGCTGTTTTTT	CSVSLGLAENTGELFF
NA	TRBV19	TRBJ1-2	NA	TGTGCCAGTAGTCCACAGAAATATGGCTACACCTTC	CASSPQKYGYTF
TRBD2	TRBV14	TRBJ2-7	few	TGTGCCAGCAGCCAATCTAGCGGGATCGACGAGCAGTACTTC	CASSQSSGIDEQYF
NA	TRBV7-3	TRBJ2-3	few	TGTGCCAGCAGCTCTGGGCAGAATACGCAGTATTTT	CASSSGQNTQYF
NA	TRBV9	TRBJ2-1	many	TGTGCCAGCAGCGTAGTCCCAGGCTACAATGAGCAGTTCTTC	CASSVVPGYNEQFF
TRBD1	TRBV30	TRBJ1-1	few	TGTGCCTGGATGGCAGGGGGCGTCACTGAAGCTTTCTTT	CAWMAGGVTEAFF
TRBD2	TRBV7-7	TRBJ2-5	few	TGTGCTAGCAGCCGAAACCGGGGGGGCCAAGAGACCCAGTACTTC	CASSRNRGGQETQYF